The present T cell receptor (beta chain) was sequenced within a study of regulatory T cells in long-lasting Graves disease. Combining iRepertoire HTBI primers with Arm-PCR of CDR3 regions, the authors built TCR beta libraries. TCRdb fed the multiplex PCR reads into MiXCR, producing one record per CDR3 protein. The sample includes 380,000 or so distinct CDR3 sequences, about 17% of them seen just once. Trimming at V came to 5 bases and at J to 4 bases, leaving 5 bases not matched to a gene. The CDR3 totals 13 residues. Germline CDR1 reads DFQATT; CDR2 reads SNEGSKA (reference sequence). This clonotype was counted at least ten times. The antigen is not known. General observations from the study: Fewer public clonotypes were shared by new patients (around 960) than by persistent patients (roughly 2,500). Gene preferences differed: TRBV28, TRBJ1-2, TRBJ2-5 in persistent cases.

The time point: newly diagnosed GD, antithyroid drugs for less than 3 months. The TCR library was made from RNA extracted from PBMCs. In addition, the sample was reused for a study of T cells in Graves' hyperthyroidism and ophthalmopathy. That report adds: During a first-round RT-PCR of the TCR CDR3, the HTBI primer set was used. Most thyroid clonotypes that were expanded above 0.001 also turned up in blood.

The chain recombines TRBV20-1 with TRBJ1-1; 9 bases map to TRBD1. Material: peripheral blood mononuclear cells (PBMCs), obtained at new diagnosis, from a patient treated with antithyroid drugs. The clonotype comes from a woman between 18 and 29 years old with Graves disease. CDR3 sequence (DNA): TGCAGTGCTGGGACAGGGCCGGTCACTGAAGCTTTCTTT. It specifies CSAGTGPVTEAFF.